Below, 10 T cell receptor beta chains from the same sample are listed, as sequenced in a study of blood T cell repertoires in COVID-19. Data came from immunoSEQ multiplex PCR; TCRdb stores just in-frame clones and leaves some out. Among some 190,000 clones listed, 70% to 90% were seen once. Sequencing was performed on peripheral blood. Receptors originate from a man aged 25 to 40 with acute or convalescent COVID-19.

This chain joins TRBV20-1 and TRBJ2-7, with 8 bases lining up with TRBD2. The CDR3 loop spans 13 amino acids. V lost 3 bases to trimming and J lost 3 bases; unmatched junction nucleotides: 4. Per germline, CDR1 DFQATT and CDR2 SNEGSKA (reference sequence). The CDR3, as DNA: TGCAGTGCTAGTCTGACTAGCGACTACGAGCAGTACTTC. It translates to CSASLTSDYEQYF.

The CDR3 reads CASSPLLAGGSYYEQYF. CDR3 DNA: TGTGCCAGCAGCCCCCTTCTAGCGGGGGGATCATACTACGAGCAGTACTTC. The V call is TRBV7-8, the J call TRBJ2-7; TRBD2 agrees at 11 bases. Looked up from germline, CDR1 is SGHVS and CDR2 is FQNEAQ. The CDR3 spans 17 residues. V lost 5 bases and J lost 3; bases outside the gene matches: 12.

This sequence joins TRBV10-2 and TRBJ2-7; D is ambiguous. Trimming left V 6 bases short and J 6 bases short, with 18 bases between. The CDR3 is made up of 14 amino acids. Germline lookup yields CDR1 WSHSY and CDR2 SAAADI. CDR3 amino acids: CASRGRVASGEQYF. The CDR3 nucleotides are TGCGCCAGCAGGGGTCGAGTAGCCTCCGGCGAGCAGTACTTC.

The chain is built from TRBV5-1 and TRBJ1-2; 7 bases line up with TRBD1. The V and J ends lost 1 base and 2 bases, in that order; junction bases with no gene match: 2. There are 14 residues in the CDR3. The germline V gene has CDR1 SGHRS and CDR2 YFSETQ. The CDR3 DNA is TGCGCCAGCAGCTTGAAACAGGGGAACTATGGCTACACCTTC. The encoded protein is CASSLKQGNYGYTF.

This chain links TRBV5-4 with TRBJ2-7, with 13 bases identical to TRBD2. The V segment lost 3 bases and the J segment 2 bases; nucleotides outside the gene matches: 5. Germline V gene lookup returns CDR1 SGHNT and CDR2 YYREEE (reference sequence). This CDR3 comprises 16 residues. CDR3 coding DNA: TGTGCCAGCAGCTCGAAACTAGCGGGAGGGCCCTACGAGCAGTACTTC. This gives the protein CASSSKLAGGPYEQYF.

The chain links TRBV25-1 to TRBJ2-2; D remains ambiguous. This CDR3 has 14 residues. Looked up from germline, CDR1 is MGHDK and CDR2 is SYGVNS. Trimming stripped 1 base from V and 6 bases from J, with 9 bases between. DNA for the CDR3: TGTGCCAGCAGTGAATTGACTGACTCCGGGGAGCTGTTTTTT. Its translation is CASSELTDSGELFF.

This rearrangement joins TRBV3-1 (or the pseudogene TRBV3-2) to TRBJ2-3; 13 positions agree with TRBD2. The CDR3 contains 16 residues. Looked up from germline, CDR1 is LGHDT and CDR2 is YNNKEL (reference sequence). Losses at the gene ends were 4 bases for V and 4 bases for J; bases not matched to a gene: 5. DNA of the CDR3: TGTGCCAGCAGCCGATGGACTAGCGGGAGTTCAGATACGCAGTATTTT. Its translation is CASSRWTSGSSDTQYF.

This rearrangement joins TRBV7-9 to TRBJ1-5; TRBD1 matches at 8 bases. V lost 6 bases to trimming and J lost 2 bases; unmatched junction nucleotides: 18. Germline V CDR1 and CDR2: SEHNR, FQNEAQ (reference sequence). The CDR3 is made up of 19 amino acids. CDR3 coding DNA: TGTGCCAGCAGTAGAACCCTGGACAGGGTAAGTTTGGGCAATCAGCCCCAGCATTTT. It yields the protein CASSRTLDRVSLGNQPQHF.

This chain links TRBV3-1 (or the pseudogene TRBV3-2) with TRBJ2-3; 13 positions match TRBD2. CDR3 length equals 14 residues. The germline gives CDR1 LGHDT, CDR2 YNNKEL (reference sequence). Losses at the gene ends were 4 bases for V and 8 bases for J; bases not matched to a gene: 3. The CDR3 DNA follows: TGTGCCAGCAGCCGGGGGACTAGCGGGGCTACGCAGTATTTT. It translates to CASSRGTSGATQYF.

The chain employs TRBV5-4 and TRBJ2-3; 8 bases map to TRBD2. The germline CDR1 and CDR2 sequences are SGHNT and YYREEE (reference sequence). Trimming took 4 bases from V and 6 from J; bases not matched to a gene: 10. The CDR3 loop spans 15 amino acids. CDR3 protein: CASSGQGTRSDTQYF. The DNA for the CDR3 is TGTGCCAGCAGCGGGCAAGGGACTAGATCGGATACGCAGTATTTT.